This T cell receptor (beta chain) was observed in a study of T cell repertoires in cytomegalovirus infection. TCRdb itself ran the reads through MiXCR, one entry per CDR3 protein. Of 200,000 or so distinct CDR3 sequences in the sample, about 40% are singletons; the top ten hold 59%. The germline CDR1 and CDR2 sequences are MNHEY and SMNVEV (reference sequence). This CDR3 contains 16 residues. V shed 5 bases and J shed 1 base, with 15 bases lying between them. Whole-study findings and limits: What dominated the ex vivo response were HLA-C-restricted CMV-specific TCR beta clonotypes.

This clonotype was seen a few times. Its antigen is unknown. Sequenced here: CD8+ T cells from cultured PBMCs, sampled from culture after CMV antigen stimulation. This chain uses TRBV27 with TRBJ1-5, with D possibly matching TRBD1 (5 bases). This TCR was sampled from a human donor in good health (CMV status not recorded). Some clones in this sample may be carry-over from other donors' samples. In DNA, the CDR3 is TGTGCCAGCAGTCCACTCGGGACCGTAAGCAATCAGCCCCAGCATTTT. Its translation: CASSPLGTVSNQPQHF.